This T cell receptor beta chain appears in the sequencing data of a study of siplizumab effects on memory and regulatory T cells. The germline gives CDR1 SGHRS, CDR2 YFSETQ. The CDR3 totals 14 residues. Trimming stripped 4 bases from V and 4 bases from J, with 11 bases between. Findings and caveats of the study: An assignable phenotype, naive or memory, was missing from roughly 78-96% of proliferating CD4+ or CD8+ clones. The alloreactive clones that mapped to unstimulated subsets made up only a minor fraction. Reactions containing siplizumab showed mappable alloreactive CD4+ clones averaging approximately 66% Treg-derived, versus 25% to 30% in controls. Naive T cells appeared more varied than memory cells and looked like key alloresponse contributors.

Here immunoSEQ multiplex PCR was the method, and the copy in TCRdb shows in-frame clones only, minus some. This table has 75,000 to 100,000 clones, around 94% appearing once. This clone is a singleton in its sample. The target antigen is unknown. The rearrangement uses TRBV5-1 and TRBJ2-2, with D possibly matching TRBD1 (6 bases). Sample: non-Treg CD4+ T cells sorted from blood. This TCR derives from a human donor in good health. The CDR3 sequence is CASSHQGPTGELFF. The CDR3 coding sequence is TGCGCCAGCAGCCATCAGGGGCCCACCGGGGAGCTGTTTTTT. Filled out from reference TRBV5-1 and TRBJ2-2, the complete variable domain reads KAGVTQTPRYLIKTRGQQVTLSCSPISGHRSVSWYQQTPGQGLQFLFEYFSETQRNKGNFPGRFSGRQFSNSRSEMNVSTLELGDSALYLCASSHQGPTGELFFGEGSRLTVL.